This T cell receptor beta chain was captured in a study of cytomegalovirus exposure and HLA in healthy donors. Broader study findings: The study assumed roughly uniform donor sequencing depth for presence/absence analyses.

The PCR was carried out with 60 Vbeta primers and 13 Jbeta primers. The method was immunoSEQ multiplex PCR; TCRdb's version includes in-frame clones alone and lacks a portion of them. The sample has some 180,000 clones; about four fifths are singletons. The V gene's germline CDR1 is SGHNT and CDR2 YYREEE (reference sequence). The CDR3 spans 13 residues. V gave up 2 bases and J gave up 4 bases; unmatched junction bases: 2. A note on this clone: The antigen remains unidentified.

V is TRBV5-4 and J is TRBJ1-1, with 7 bases matching TRBD1. The sequence came from a female donor in good health and CMV-seronegative. Source material: PBMCs. The DNA for the CDR3 is TGTGCCAGCAGCTTCGCAGGGGGCACTGAAGCTTTCTTT. Translated, it gives CASSFAGGTEAFF.